This is a list of T cell receptor beta chains from one sample in a study of blood T cell repertoires in COVID-19. This table comes from immunoSEQ multiplex PCR, and its TCRdb copy is limited to in-frame clones, with some not included. The data contain about 270,000 clones, less than 85% of them singletons. Specimen: peripheral blood. These receptors came from a woman under 30 with acute or convalescent COVID-19. Each CDR3 is given with its conserved first and last residue. Fields, in order: clone size, J gene, V gene, D gene, CDR3 protein, CDR3 DNA. A D gene is named only where the DNA matches it firmly. Expanded clones are given a class, and other clones once, few, many or no size at all.

>-|TRBJ2-7|TRBV28|TRBD2
CASGLAGGEGRREQYF
TGTGCCTCGGGGCTAGCGGGAGGGGAGGGCCGGCGAGAGCAGTACTTC
>-|TRBJ1-1|TRBV6-5|TRBD1
CASSYPDRAGVEAFF
TGTGCCAGCAGTTATCCCGACAGGGCAGGGGTTGAAGCTTTCTTT
>-|TRBJ2-7|TRBV28|TRBD1
CASSTPDRARYEQYF
TGTGCCAGCAGTACCCCCGACAGGGCCAGGTACGAGCAGTACTTC
>-|TRBJ2-1|TRBV9|TRBD2
CASSHGLAGQDEQFF
TGTGCCAGCAGCCACGGACTAGCGGGACAGGATGAGCAGTTCTTC
>-|TRBJ2-6|TRBV5-6|TRBD2
CASSTGGGSGANVLTF
TGTGCCAGCAGCACGGGAGGGGGCTCTGGGGCCAACGTCCTGACTTTC
>-|TRBJ1-4|TRBV7-9|-
CASSFSTGREKLFF
TGTGCCAGCAGCTTTTCTACAGGCCGAGAAAAACTGTTTTTT
>-|TRBJ2-7|TRBV5-8|-
CASSSPRGADTGGHEQYF
TGTGCCAGCAGCTCCCCGAGGGGGGCGGACACGGGGGGCCACGAGCAGTACTTC
>-|TRBJ2-7|TRBV7-8|-
CASSLSGLSGEQYF
TGTGCCAGCAGCTTAAGCGGTCTTTCGGGCGAGCAGTACTTC
>-|TRBJ1-2|TRBV27|-
CASSLSSVMPRKYGYTF
TGTGCCAGCAGTTTATCCTCGGTAATGCCCCGAAAATATGGCTACACCTTC
>few|TRBJ2-3|TRBV9|-
CASSVSPPDTQYF
TGTGCCAGCAGCGTAAGCCCCCCAGATACGCAGTATTTT
>-|TRBJ1-2|TRBV6-1|-
CASSEEWGAYYGYTF
TGTGCCAGCAGTGAAGAGTGGGGCGCGTACTATGGCTACACCTTC
>once|TRBJ2-1|TRBV19|TRBD2
CASSIASGGYNEQFF
TGTGCCAGTAGTATAGCCAGCGGGGGCTACAATGAGCAGTTCTTC
>-|TRBJ2-1|TRBV5-1|TRBD2
CASSLGGLAGGENEQFF
TGCGCCAGCAGCTTGGGGGGACTAGCGGGAGGTGAGAATGAGCAGTTCTTC
>-|TRBJ1-4|TRBV6-5|-
CASKTWGPNEKLFF
TGTGCCAGCAAGACATGGGGGCCTAATGAAAAACTGTTTTTT
>-|TRBJ2-5|TRBV7-2|TRBD1
CASSSPSGGQETQYF
TGTGCCAGCAGCTCGCCCTCAGGGGGCCAAGAGACCCAGTACTTC
>-|TRBJ2-3|TRBV7-3|-
CASSFEGFSTDTQYF
TGTGCCAGCAGCTTCGAGGGATTTAGCACAGATACGCAGTATTTT
>-|TRBJ1-2|TRBV9|-
CASSGRTRVERGYTF
TGTGCCAGCAGCGGAAGGACAAGAGTGGAGCGTGGCTACACCTTC
>-|TRBJ2-1|TRBV7-2|-
CASSFEWEQFF
TGTGCCAGCAGCTTTGAGTGGGAGCAGTTCTTC